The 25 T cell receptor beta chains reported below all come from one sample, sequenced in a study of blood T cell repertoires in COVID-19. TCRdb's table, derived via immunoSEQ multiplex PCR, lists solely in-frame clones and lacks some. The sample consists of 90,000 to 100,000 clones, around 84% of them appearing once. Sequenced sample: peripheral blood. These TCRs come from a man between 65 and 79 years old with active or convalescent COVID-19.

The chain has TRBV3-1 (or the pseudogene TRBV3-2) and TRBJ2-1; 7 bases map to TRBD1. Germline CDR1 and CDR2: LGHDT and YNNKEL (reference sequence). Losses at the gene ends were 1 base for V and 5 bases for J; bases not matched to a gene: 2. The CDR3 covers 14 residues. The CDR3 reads CASSQAGQNNEQFF. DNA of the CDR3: TGTGCCAGCAGCCAAGCGGGACAGAACAATGAGCAGTTCTTC.

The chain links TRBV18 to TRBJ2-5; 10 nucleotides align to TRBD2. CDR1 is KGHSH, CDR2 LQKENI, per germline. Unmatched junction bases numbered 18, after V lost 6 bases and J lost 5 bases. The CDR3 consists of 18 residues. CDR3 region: CASSQFIGTSDGGETQYF. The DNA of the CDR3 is TGTGCCAGCTCCCAATTCATAGGGACTAGCGACGGTGGGGAGACCCAGTACTTC.

The DNA of the CDR3 is TGTGCCAGCAGCTTATCGGTCGGACAGAACTATGGCTACACCTTC. Protein: CASSLSVGQNYGYTF. The J gene is TRBJ1-2, the V gene TRBV7-2; tentative D call: TRBD1 (6 bases). Trimming stripped 2 bases from V and 2 bases from J, with 12 bases between. Germline V gene data show CDR1 as SGHTA and CDR2 as FQGNSA. This CDR3 has 15 amino acids.

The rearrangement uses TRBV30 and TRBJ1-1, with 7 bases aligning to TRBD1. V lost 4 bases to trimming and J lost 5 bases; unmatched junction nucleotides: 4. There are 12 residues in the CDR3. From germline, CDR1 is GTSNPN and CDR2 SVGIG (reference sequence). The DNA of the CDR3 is TGTGCCTGGATAGGGGGCGGGACTGAAGCTTTCTTT. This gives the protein CAWIGGGTEAFF.

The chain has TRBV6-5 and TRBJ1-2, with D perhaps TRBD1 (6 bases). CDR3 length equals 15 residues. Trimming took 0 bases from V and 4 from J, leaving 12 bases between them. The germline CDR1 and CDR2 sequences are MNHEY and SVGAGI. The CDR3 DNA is TGTGCCAGCAGTTACTCAGAGACAGGAGGCTATGGCTACACCTTC. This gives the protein CASSYSETGGYGYTF.

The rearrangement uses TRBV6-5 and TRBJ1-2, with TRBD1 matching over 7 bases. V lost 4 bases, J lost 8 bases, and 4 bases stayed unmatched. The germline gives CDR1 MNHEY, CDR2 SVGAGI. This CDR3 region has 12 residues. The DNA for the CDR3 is TGTGCCAGCAGTTCGGACAGGAGCGGCTACACCTTC. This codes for CASSSDRSGYTF.

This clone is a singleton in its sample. Here the CDR3 reads CASSPSEGEQFF. The DNA for the CDR3 is TGTGCCAGCAGCCCCTCAGAGGGTGAGCAGTTCTTC. This chain uses TRBV11-3 with TRBJ2-1; perhaps TRBD2 as D (5 bases). Germline lookup yields CDR1 SGHNT and CDR2 YENEEA. Trimming cost V 5 bases and J 9 bases, with 11 bases left between them. CDR3 length: 12 amino acids.

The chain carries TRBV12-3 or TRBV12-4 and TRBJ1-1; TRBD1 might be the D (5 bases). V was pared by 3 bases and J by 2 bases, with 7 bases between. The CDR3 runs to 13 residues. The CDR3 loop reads CASSFGGNTEAFF. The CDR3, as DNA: TGTGCCAGCAGTTTCGGGGGAAACACTGAAGCTTTCTTT.

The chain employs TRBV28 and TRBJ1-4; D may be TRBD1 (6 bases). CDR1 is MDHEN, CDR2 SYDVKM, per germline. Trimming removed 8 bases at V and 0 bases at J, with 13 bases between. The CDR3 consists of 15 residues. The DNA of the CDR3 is TGTGCCAGCTCAGGGGTTGTTGCAACTAATGAAAAACTGTTTTTT. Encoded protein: CASSGVVATNEKLFF.

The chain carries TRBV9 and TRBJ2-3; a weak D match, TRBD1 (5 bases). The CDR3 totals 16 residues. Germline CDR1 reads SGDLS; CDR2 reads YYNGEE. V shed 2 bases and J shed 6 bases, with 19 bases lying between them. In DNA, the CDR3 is TGTGCCAGCAGCGTGGGGCCCACTTCCCCCACGGATACGCAGTATTTT. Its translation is CASSVGPTSPTDTQYF. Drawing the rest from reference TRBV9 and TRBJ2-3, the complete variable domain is DSGVTQTPKHLITATGQRVTLRCSPRSGDLSVYWYQQSLDQGLQFLIQYYNGEERAKGNILERFSAQQFPDLHSELNLSSLELGDSALYFCASSVGPTSPTDTQYFGPGTRLTVL.

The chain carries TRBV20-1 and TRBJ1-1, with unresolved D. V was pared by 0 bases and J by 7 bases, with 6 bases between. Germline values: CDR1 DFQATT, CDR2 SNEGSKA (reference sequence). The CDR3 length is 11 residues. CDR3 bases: TGCAGTGCTAGAGATTACAGTGAAGCTTTCTTT. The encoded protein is CSARDYSEAFF.

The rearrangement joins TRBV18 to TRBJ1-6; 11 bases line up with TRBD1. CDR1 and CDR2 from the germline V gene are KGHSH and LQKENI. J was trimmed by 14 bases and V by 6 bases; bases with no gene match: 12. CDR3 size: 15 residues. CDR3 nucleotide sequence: TGTGCCAGCTCCATTGCCGGACAGGGGGCTACGGCCCTCCACTTT. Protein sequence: CASSIAGQGATALHF.

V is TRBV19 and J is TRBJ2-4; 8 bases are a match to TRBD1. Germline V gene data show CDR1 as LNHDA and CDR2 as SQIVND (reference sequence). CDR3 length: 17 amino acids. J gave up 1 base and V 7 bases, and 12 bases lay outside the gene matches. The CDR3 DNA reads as TGTGCCAGTAAGGCTGGACAGGGTATGATGGCCAAAAACATTCAGTACTTC. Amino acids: CASKAGQGMMAKNIQYF.

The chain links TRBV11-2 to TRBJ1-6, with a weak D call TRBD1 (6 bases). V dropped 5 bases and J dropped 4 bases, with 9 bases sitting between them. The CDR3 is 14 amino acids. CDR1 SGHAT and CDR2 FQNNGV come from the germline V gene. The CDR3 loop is CASSMGQYNSPLHF. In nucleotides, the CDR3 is TGTGCCAGCAGCATGGGACAATATAATTCACCCCTCCACTTT.

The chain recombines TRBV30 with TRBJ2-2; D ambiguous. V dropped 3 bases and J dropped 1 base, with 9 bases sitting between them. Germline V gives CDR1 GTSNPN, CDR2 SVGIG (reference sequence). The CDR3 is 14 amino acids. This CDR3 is CAWRRSGNTGELFF. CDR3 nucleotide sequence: TGTGCCTGGAGGCGATCGGGGAACACCGGGGAGCTGTTTTTT.

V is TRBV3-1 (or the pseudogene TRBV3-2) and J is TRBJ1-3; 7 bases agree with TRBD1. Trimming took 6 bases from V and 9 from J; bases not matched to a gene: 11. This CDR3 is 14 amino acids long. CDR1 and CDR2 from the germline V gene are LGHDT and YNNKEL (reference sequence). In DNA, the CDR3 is TGTGCCAGCAGTTCGGACAGGAAGGGAGGCACCATATATTTT. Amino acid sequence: CASSSDRKGGTIYF.

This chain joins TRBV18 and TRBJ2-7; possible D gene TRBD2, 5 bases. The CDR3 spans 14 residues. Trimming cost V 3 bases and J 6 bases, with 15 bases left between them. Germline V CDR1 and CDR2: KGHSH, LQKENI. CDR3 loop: CASSPPGLPPEQYF. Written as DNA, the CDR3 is TGTGCCAGCTCACCCCCAGGACTGCCTCCCGAGCAGTACTTC.

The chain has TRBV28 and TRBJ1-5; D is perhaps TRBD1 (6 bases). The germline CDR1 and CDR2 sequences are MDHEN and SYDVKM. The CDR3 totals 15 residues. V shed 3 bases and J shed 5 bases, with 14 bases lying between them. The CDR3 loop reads CASSFLGGDHQPQHF. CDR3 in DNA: TGTGCCAGCAGTTTTTTAGGGGGTGATCATCAGCCCCAGCATTTT.

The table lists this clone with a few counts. CDR3 nucleotide sequence: TGTGCCAGCAGAGGACAGGGAACATCACCCCTCCACTTT. This translates into CASRGQGTSPLHF. J is TRBJ1-6 and V is TRBV6-5; 8 nucleotides align to TRBD1. Germline CDR1 MNHEY, CDR2 SVGAGI. J was trimmed by 10 bases and V by 6 bases; bases with no gene match: 5. The CDR3 totals 13 residues.

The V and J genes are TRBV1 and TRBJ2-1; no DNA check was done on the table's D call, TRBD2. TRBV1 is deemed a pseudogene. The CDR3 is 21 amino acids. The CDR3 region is CTSSQPPGRGGFRSSYNEQFF. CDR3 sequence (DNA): TGCACCAGCAGCCAACCTCCGGGGCGGGGGGGCTTCCGAAGCTCCTACAATGAGCAGTTCTTC.

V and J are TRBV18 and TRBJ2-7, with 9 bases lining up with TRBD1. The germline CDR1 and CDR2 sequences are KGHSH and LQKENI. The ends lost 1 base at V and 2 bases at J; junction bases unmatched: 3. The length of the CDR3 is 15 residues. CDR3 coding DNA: TGTGCCAGCTCACCACAGACAGGGGGGACCTACGAGCAGTACTTC. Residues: CASSPQTGGTYEQYF.

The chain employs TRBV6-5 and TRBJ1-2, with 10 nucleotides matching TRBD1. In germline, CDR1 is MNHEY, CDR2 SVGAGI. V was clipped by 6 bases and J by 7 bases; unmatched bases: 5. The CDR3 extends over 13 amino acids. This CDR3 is CASSRGQGTGYTF. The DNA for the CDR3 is TGTGCCAGCAGCCGGGGACAGGGGACTGGCTACACCTTC.

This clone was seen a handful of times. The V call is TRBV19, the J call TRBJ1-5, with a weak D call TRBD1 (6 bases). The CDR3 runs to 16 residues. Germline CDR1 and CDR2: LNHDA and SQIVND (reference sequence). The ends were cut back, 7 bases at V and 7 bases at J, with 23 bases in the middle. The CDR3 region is CASTQFGGAVEQPQHF. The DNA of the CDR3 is TGTGCCAGTACTCAATTCGGGGGGGCTGTGGAACAGCCCCAGCATTTT.

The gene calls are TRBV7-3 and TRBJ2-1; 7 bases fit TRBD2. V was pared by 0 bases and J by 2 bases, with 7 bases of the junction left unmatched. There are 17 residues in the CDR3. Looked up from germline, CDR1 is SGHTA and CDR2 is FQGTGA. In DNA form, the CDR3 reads TGTGCCAGCAGCTTAACGGGTTTAAGCGGGGCCTACAATGAGCAGTTCTTC. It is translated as CASSLTGLSGAYNEQFF.

DNA for the CDR3: TGTGCCAGTAGTCCGTTTAGGGGCAGGGTGCAAGACGAGCAGTACTTC. It specifies CASSPFRGRVQDEQYF. V and J are TRBV19 and TRBJ2-7, with D tentatively TRBD1 (5 bases). The CDR3 sequence is 16 residues long. Between the trimmed V and J ends, which lost 5 bases and 5 bases, there was a span of 22 bases. Germline CDR1 and CDR2: LNHDA and SQIVND (reference sequence).